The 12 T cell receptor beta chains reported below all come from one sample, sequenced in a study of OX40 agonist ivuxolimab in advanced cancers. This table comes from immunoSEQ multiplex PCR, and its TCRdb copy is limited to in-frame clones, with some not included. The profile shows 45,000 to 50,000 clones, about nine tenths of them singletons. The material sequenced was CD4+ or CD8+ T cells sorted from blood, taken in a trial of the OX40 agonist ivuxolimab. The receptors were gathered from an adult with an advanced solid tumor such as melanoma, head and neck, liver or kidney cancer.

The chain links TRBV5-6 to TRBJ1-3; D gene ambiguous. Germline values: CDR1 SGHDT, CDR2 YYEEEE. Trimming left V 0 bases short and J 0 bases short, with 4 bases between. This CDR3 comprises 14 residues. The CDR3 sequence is CASSLEGSGNTIYF. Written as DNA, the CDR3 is TGTGCCAGCAGCTTGGAAGGCTCTGGAAACACCATATATTTT.

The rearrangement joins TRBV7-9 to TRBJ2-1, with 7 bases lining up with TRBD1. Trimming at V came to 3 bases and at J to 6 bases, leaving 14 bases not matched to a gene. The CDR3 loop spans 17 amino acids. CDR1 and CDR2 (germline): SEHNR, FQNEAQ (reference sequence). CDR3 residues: CASSFAGDSGSVNEQFF. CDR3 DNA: TGTGCCAGCAGCTTCGCTGGGGACAGCGGTTCGGTCAATGAGCAGTTCTTC. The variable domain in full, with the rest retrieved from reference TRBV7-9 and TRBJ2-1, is DTGVSQNPRHKITKRGQNVTFRCDPISEHNRLYWYRQTLGQGPEFLTYFQNEAQLEKSRLLSDRFSAERPKGSFSTLEIQRTEQGDSAMYLCASSFAGDSGSVNEQFFGPGTRLTVL.

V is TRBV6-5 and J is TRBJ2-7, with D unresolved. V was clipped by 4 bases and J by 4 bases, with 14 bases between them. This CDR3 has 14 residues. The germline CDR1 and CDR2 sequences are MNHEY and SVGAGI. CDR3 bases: TGTGCCAGCAGTTTAGACCCCATCGGGTACGAGCAGTACTTC. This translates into CASSLDPIGYEQYF.

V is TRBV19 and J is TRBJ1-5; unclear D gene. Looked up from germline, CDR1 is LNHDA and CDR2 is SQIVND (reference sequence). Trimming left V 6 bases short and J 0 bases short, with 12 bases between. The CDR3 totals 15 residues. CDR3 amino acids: CASRYWEDSNQPQHF. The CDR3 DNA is TGTGCCAGTAGGTACTGGGAGGATAGCAATCAGCCCCAGCATTTT.

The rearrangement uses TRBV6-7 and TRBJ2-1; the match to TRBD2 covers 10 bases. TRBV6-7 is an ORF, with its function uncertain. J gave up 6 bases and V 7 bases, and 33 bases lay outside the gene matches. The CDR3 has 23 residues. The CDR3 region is CASTYPGTIDLYSGLAGVNEQFF. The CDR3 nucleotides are TGTGCCAGCACCTACCCCGGGACGATTGACCTTTACTCCGGGCTAGCGGGAGTCAATGAGCAGTTCTTC.

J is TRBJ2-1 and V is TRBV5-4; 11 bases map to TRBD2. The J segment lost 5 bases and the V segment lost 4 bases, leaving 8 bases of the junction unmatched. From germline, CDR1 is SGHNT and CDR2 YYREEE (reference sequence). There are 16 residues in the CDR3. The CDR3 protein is CASSHAPGLADNEQFF. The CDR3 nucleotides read TGTGCCAGCAGCCATGCTCCGGGACTAGCGGACAATGAGCAGTTCTTC.

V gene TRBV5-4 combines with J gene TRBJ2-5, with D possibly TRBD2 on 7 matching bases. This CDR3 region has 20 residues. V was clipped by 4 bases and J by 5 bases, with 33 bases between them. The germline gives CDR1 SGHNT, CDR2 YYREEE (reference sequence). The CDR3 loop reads CASSNPGGLREKGDGETQYF. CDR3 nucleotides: TGTGCCAGCAGCAACCCTGGGGGCTTGCGGGAGAAGGGGGATGGGGAGACCCAGTACTTC.

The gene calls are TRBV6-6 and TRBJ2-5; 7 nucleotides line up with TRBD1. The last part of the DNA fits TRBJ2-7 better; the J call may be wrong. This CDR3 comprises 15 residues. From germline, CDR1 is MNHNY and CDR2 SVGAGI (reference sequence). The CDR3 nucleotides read TGTGCCAGCAGTTACTTGGGGACAGTATCCTACGAGCAGTACTTC. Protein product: CASSYLGTVSYEQYF.

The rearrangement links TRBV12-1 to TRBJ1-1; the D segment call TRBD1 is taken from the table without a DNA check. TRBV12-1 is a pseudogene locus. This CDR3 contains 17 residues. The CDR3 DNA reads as TGTGCCAGCAGCTTTTTGGCGGACAGCCTAATGAACACTGAAGCTTTCTTT. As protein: CASSFLADSLMNTEAFF.

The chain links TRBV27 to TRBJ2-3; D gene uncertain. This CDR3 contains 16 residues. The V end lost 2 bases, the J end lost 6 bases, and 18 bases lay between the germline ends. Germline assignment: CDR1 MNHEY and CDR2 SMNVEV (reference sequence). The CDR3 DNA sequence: TGTGCCAGCAGTTTAGAATTCCTCCCCCCCCGCGATACGCAGTATTTT. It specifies CASSLEFLPPRDTQYF.

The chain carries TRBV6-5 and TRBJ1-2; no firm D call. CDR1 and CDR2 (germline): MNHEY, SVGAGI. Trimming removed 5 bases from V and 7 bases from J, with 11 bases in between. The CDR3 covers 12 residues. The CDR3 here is CASSPTSSGYTF. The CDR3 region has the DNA TGTGCCAGCAGTCCTACTTCCTCTGGCTACACCTTC.

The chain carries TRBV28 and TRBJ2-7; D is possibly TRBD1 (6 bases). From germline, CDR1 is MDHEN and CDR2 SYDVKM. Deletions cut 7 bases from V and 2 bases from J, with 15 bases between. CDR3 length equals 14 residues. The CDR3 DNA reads TGTGCCAGCAACTCAGGACAGCCCCCCTACGAGCAGTACTTC. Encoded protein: CASNSGQPPYEQYF.